This passage covers 5 T cell receptor beta chains from one sample sequenced in a study of blood T cell repertoires in COVID-19. This table comes from immunoSEQ multiplex PCR, and its TCRdb copy is limited to in-frame clones, with some not included. Counted here are hundreds of thousands of clones, approximately 86% occurring once; the ten biggest clones make up 1.3%. The sample taken for sequencing was peripheral blood. The receptors stem from a man between 65 and 80 years old with acute or convalescent COVID-19.

The chain carries TRBV7-2 and TRBJ2-3; TRBD1 agrees at 7 bases. The CDR3 contains 15 residues. Unmatched junction bases numbered 7, after V lost 7 bases and J lost 0 bases. Germline lookup yields CDR1 SGHTA and CDR2 FQGNSA. The CDR3 DNA reads as TGTGCCAGCAACCGGAACAGGGGCAGCACAGATACGCAGTATTTT. Amino acid sequence: CASNRNRGSTDTQYF.

The CDR3 DNA follows: TGTGCCAGCAGCTTGCCGACTAGGGATGAGCAGTTCTTC. Residues: CASSLPTRDEQFF. The V and J genes are TRBV7-8 and TRBJ2-1; D is possibly TRBD2 (6 bases). Germline-derived CDR1 and CDR2 are SGHVS and FQNEAQ. The CDR3 is made up of 13 amino acids. Trimming took off 3 bases at V and 8 bases at J, with 11 bases between the two ends.

This chain connects TRBV5-6 to TRBJ1-6; TRBD1 is a possible D gene (5 bases). Trimming shortened V by 4 bases and J by 5 bases, and 13 bases separated the two germline ends. CDR3 length: 15 amino acids. The germline V gene has CDR1 SGHDT and CDR2 YYEEEE. CDR3 sequence reads: CASSAPWGDNSPLHF. CDR3 nucleotide sequence: TGTGCCAGCAGCGCCCCATGGGGGGATAATTCACCCCTCCACTTT.

The chain combines TRBV7-6 with TRBJ1-4; unclear D gene. Germline V CDR1 and CDR2: SGHVS, FNYEAQ. Trimming left V 5 bases short and J 7 bases short, with 17 bases between. CDR3 length: 15 amino acids. CDR3 nucleotide sequence: TGTGCCAGCAGCCCCGGCAGCTTGAGAGGTGAAAAACTGTTTTTT. Its translation: CASSPGSLRGEKLFF.

This rearrangement joins TRBV30 to TRBJ2-3; 10 nucleotides match TRBD2. V lost 0 bases and J lost 6; bases outside the gene matches: 15. Germline assignment: CDR1 GTSNPN and CDR2 SVGIG (reference sequence). The CDR3 is 18 amino acids. CDR3 amino acids: CAWSVGMDLAGVGDTQYF. The CDR3 nucleotides read TGTGCCTGGAGTGTAGGAATGGACCTAGCGGGAGTAGGGGATACGCAGTATTTT. Full variable domain (remainder filled in from reference TRBV30 and TRBJ2-3): SQTIHQWPATLVQPVGSPLSLECTVEGTSNPNLYWYRQAAGRGLQLLFYSVGIGQISSEVPQNLSASRPQDRQFILSSKKLLLSDSGFYLCAWSVGMDLAGVGDTQYFGPGTRLTVL.